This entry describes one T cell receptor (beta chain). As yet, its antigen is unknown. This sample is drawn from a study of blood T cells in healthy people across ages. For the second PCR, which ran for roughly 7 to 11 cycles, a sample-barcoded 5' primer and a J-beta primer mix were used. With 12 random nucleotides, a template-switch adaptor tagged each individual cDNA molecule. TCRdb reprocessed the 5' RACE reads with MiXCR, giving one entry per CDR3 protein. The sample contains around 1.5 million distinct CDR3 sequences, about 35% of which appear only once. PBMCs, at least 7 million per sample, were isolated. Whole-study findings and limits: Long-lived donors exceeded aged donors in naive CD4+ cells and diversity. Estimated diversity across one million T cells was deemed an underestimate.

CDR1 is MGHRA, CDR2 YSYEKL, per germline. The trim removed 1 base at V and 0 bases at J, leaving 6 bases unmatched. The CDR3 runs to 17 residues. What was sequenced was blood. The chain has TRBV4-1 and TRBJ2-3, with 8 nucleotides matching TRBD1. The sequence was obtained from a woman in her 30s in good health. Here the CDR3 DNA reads TGCGCCAGCAGCCAAGGGACAGGGTTTACTAGCACAGATACGCAGTATTTT. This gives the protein CASSQGTGFTSTDTQYF.